What follows are 17 T cell receptor beta chains derived from one specimen sequenced in a study of technical replicates of blood from a handful of donors. Sequenced by immunoSEQ multiplex PCR; TCRdb stores in-frame clones only, minus some. The sample records about 80,000 clones, around 97% being singletons. Sequencing used T cells isolated from PBMCs. The source is a human donor in good health.

The CDR3 sequence is CASSLSSGGPNEQFF. The CDR3 region has the DNA TGTGCCAGCAGCCTGTCTAGCGGGGGGCCAAATGAGCAGTTCTTC. The chain carries TRBV6-1 and TRBJ2-1; 11 nucleotides line up with TRBD2. The trim removed 6 bases at V and 7 bases at J, leaving 8 bases unmatched. Looked up from germline, CDR1 is MNHNS and CDR2 is SASEGT. There are 15 residues in the CDR3.

The chain combines TRBV11-2 with TRBJ2-1, with 10 bases identical to TRBD2. CDR1 and CDR2 from the germline V gene are SGHAT and FQNNGV. The CDR3 length is 15 residues. The V segment lost 4 bases and the J segment 8 bases; nucleotides outside the gene matches: 8. The chain's CDR3 is CASSSSSGSFDEQFF. For the CDR3, the DNA is TGTGCCAGCAGCTCGTCTAGCGGGAGTTTTGATGAGCAGTTCTTC.

This rearrangement joins TRBV28 to TRBJ2-3, with TRBD1 as a possible D gene (6 bases). The CDR3 spans 16 residues. The germline V gene has CDR1 MDHEN and CDR2 SYDVKM. Trimming cost V 2 bases and J 0 bases, with 12 bases left between them. Here the CDR3 DNA reads TGTGCCAGCAGTTTAACAGGGTCCCGAAGCACAGATACGCAGTATTTT. Translated, it gives CASSLTGSRSTDTQYF.

The chain employs TRBV10-3 and TRBJ1-5, with TRBD1 matching over 8 bases. Losses at the gene ends were 3 bases for V and 1 base for J; bases not matched to a gene: 2. Germline loops: CDR1 ENHRY, CDR2 SYGVKD. The CDR3 sequence is 15 residues long. The CDR3 nucleotides are TGTGCCATCAGTGAAAGGACAGGGAGCAATCAGCCCCAGCATTTT. Translated, it gives CAISERTGSNQPQHF.

A note on this clone: Germline and junction disagree at one end, which may indicate a read error. Here the CDR3 DNA reads TGTGCCAGCTCTCCACCACCCGGACTAGTTTTCATGGGGCAGTATTTT. Protein: CASSPPPGLVFMGQYF. The chain couples TRBV18 to TRBJ2-3; 7 nucleotides agree with TRBD2. This CDR3 spans 16 amino acids. Germline V lookup: CDR1 KGHSH, CDR2 LQKENI.

The rearrangement joins TRBV6-1 to TRBJ2-7, with a tentative D call TRBD1 (6 bases). From germline, CDR1 is MNHNS and CDR2 SASEGT. The CDR3 consists of 15 residues. V was pared by 2 bases and J by 2 bases, with 13 bases between. Here the CDR3 reads CASSERHRVAYEQYF. In DNA, the CDR3 is TGTGCCAGCAGTGAAAGGCACAGGGTTGCCTACGAGCAGTACTTC.

Concerning this clone: The junction shows a germline mismatch at one end, possibly a read error. The chain links TRBV28 to TRBJ2-5, with TRBD2 matching 7 bases. The germline gives CDR1 MDHEN, CDR2 SYDVKM. The CDR3 contains 19 residues. CDR3: CASSLGRGGGTENQETQYF. The CDR3 DNA is TGTGCCAGCAGTTTGGGGAGGGGTGGGGGTACGGAGAACCAGGAGACCCAGTACTTC.

This chain uses TRBV28 with TRBJ1-4; no definite D call. Trimming pared 5 bases from V and 3 bases from J, leaving 10 bases between. In germline, CDR1 is MDHEN, CDR2 SYDVKM. The CDR3 runs 14 residues. The CDR3 reads CASSQQSPNEKLFF. Written as DNA, the CDR3 is TGTGCCAGCAGTCAACAGTCCCCTAATGAAAAACTGTTTTTT. Together with reference TRBV28 and TRBJ1-4, the CDR3 gives the full variable domain: DVKVTQSSRYLVKRTGEKVFLECVQDMDHENMFWYRQDPGLGLRLIYFSYDVKMKEKGDIPEGYSVSREKKERFSLILESASTNQTSMYLCASSQQSPNEKLFFGSGTQLSVL.

The chain joins TRBV7-7 to TRBJ2-2; perhaps TRBD2 as D (6 bases). Germline CDR1 is SSHAT and CDR2 is FNYEAQ (reference sequence). The CDR3 consists of 14 residues. Deletions cut 0 bases from V and 5 bases from J, with 7 bases between. CDR3 nucleotide sequence: TGTGCCAGCAGCTTAGCGCGGGAAACCGGGGAGCTGTTTTTT. This sequence encodes CASSLARETGELFF.

The chain employs TRBV10-1 and TRBJ2-5; the match to TRBD1 covers 8 bases. CDR1 and CDR2 (germline): WNHNN, SYGVQD (reference sequence). The CDR3 extends over 17 amino acids. With V trimmed by 2 bases and J by 5 bases, 13 bases remained unmatched. In DNA form, the CDR3 reads TGCGCCAGCAGTGAGGCTTCTGGCAGGGGGCTAATCGAGACCCAGTACTTC. Translated, it gives CASSEASGRGLIETQYF.

The chain has TRBV18 and TRBJ2-1; D gene ambiguous. Trimming shortened V by 5 bases and J by 5 bases, and 16 bases separated the two germline ends. Germline values: CDR1 KGHSH, CDR2 LQKENI. This CDR3 has 15 residues. CDR3 sequence reads: CASSTTLRQNNEQFF. DNA for the CDR3: TGTGCCAGCTCAACCACCTTGCGGCAAAACAATGAGCAGTTCTTC. The whole variable domain, filled in from reference TRBV18 and TRBJ2-1, reads NAGVMQNPRHLVRRRGQEARLRCSPMKGHSHVYWYRQLPEEGLKFMVYLQKENIIDESGMPKERFSAEFPKEGPSILRIQQVVRGDSAAYFCASSTTLRQNNEQFFGPGTRLTVL.

The CDR3, as DNA: TGTGCCAGCATCTCTAGCGGGACATACAATGAGCAGTTCTTC. Residues: CASISSGTYNEQFF. The chain is built from TRBV28 and TRBJ2-1; 9 bases agree with TRBD2. Germline CDR1 and CDR2: MDHEN and SYDVKM. The V gene end was trimmed by 7 bases and the J gene end by 4 bases; junction bases not matched to a gene: 5. The CDR3 has 14 amino acids.

The genes are TRBV14 and TRBJ2-1; 8 bases align to TRBD2. Trimming at V came to 4 bases and at J to 8 bases, leaving 19 bases not matched to a gene. Germline CDR1 and CDR2: SGHDN and FVKESK. CDR3 size: 18 residues. CDR3 residues: CASSPHPIRSGSWDEQFF. The CDR3 DNA reads TGTGCCAGCAGCCCGCACCCCATTCGGAGCGGGAGTTGGGATGAGCAGTTCTTC.

This sequence joins TRBV19 and TRBJ1-5; possibly TRBD1 for D (6 bases). V was trimmed by 6 bases and J by 1 base, leaving 10 bases between them. The CDR3 is made up of 14 amino acids. Germline CDR1 LNHDA, CDR2 SQIVND (reference sequence). CDR3 sequence: CASSWQGSNQPQHF. The CDR3 coding sequence is TGTGCCAGTAGCTGGCAGGGGAGCAATCAGCCCCAGCATTTT.

J is TRBJ2-7 and V is TRBV10-2, with 7 bases that match TRBD1. J gave up 4 bases and V 8 bases, and 2 bases lay outside the gene matches. The CDR3 length is 11 residues. In germline, CDR1 is WSHSY, CDR2 SAAADI. The CDR3 DNA follows: TGCGCCAGCCAGACAGGGTACGAGCAGTACTTC. Protein sequence: CASQTGYEQYF.

The chain carries TRBV5-4 and TRBJ1-1; 7 bases are a match to TRBD1. Germline-derived CDR1 and CDR2 are SGHNT and YYREEE (reference sequence). This CDR3 has 16 residues. J was trimmed by 4 bases and V by 3 bases; bases with no gene match: 12. The CDR3 loop is CASSYPAGGLGTEAFF. CDR3 DNA: TGTGCCAGCAGCTACCCGGCAGGGGGTCTTGGCACTGAAGCTTTCTTT. Full variable domain (missing parts from reference TRBV5-4 and TRBJ1-1): ETGVTQSPTHLIKTRGQQVTLRCSSQSGHNTVSWYQQALGQGPQFIFQYYREEENGRGNFPPRFSGLQFPNYSSELNVNALELDDSALYLCASSYPAGGLGTEAFFGQGTRLTVV.

This rearrangement joins TRBV7-6 to TRBJ2-3, with TRBD2 as a possible D gene (7 bases). The CDR3 has 17 residues. V gave up 2 bases and J gave up 0 bases, with 15 bases separating them. CDR1 and CDR2 from the germline V gene are SGHVS and FNYEAQ. The CDR3, as DNA: TGTGCCAGCAGCTTACAACCAAGGGGGGGAAGCACAGATACGCAGTATTTT. It encodes CASSLQPRGGSTDTQYF.